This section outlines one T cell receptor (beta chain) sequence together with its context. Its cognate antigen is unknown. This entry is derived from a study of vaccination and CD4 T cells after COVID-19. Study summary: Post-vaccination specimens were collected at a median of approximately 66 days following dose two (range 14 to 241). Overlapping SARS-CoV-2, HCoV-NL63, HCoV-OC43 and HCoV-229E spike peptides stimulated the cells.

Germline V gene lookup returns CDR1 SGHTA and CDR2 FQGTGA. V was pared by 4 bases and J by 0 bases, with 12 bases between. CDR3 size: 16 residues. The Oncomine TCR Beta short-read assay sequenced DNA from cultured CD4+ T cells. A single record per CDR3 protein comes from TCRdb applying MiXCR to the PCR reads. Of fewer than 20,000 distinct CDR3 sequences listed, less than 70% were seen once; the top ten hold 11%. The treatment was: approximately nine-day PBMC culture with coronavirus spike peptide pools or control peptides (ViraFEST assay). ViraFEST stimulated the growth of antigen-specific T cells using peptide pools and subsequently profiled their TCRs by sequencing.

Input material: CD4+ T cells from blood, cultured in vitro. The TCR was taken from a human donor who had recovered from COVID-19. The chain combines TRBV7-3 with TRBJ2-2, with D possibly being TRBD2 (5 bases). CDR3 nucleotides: TGTGCCAGCAGCTCCCTAGCTCCCCCGAACACCGGGGAGCTGTTTTTT. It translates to CASSSLAPPNTGELFF.